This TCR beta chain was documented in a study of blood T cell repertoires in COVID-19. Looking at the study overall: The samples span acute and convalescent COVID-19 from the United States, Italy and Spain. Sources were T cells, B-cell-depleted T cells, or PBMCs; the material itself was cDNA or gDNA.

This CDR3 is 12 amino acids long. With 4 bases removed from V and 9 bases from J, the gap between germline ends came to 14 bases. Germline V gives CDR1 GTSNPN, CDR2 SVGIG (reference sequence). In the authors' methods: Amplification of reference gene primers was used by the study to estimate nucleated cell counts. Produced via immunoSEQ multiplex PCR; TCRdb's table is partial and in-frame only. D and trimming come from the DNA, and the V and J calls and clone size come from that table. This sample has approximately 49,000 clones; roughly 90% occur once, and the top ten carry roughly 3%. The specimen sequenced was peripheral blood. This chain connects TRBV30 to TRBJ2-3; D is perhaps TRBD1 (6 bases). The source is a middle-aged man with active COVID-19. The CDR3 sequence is CAWKAGAVTQYF. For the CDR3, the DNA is TGTGCCTGGAAGGCAGGGGCGGTGACGCAGTATTTT. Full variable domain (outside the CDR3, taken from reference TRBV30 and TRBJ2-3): SQTIHQWPATLVQPVGSPLSLECTVEGTSNPNLYWYRQAAGRGLQLLFYSVGIGQISSEVPQNLSASRPQDRQFILSSKKLLLSDSGFYLCAWKAGAVTQYFGPGTRLTVL.